What follows are 14 T cell receptor beta chains derived from one specimen sequenced in a study of T cell responses to AZD1222 COVID-19 vaccine. Clones were sequenced by immunoSEQ multiplex PCR, and TCRdb holds only the in-frame ones, with some missing. The sample lists more than 85,000 clones, over 75% seen once, with approximately 5% in the top ten. The sample here was peripheral blood, taken on day 0 of AZD1222 vaccination. These receptor sequences come from an adult in good health.

The chain combines TRBV28 with TRBJ1-5; D is perhaps TRBD1 (5 bases). Trimming stripped 3 bases from V and 8 bases from J, with 14 bases between. CDR1 MDHEN and CDR2 SYDVKM come from the germline V gene. The length of the CDR3 is 14 residues. DNA of the CDR3: TGTGCCAGCAGTTTTGGGACGGAAAAGGAGCCCCAGCATTTT. It codes for CASSFGTEKEPQHF.

This clone has a single count. The J gene is TRBJ1-2, the V gene TRBV28; no definite D call. CDR1 is MDHEN and CDR2 is SYDVKM in the germline V gene. Trimming pared 4 bases from V and 4 bases from J, leaving 7 bases between. The CDR3 has 12 residues. The CDR3: CASSSPTYGYTF. The CDR3 DNA sequence: TGTGCCAGCAGTTCTCCGACCTATGGCTACACCTTC.

The chain links TRBV6-5 to TRBJ1-3; D is unclear. This CDR3 has 16 residues. Germline values: CDR1 MNHEY, CDR2 SVGAGI. The V gene lost 2 bases and the J gene lost 2 bases, with 13 bases spanning the gap. The DNA of the CDR3 is TGTGCCAGCAGTTACGATATTCTAGGAACTGGAAACACCATATATTTT. As protein: CASSYDILGTGNTIYF.

The chain combines TRBV6-2 or TRBV6-3 with TRBJ1-1; D not certain. In germline, CDR1 is MNHEY, CDR2 SVGEGT. V dropped 6 bases and J dropped 4 bases, with 15 bases sitting between them. The CDR3 has 14 residues. This CDR3 reads CASSRLNGGTEAFF. In DNA form, the CDR3 reads TGTGCCAGCAGCCGATTAAATGGTGGCACTGAAGCTTTCTTT.

The chain recombines TRBV7-6 with TRBJ2-7; TRBD2 matches 12 bases. V dropped 5 bases and J dropped 4; count of bases not matched to a gene: 9. The length of the CDR3 is 16 residues. Per germline, CDR1 SGHVS and CDR2 FNYEAQ. The DNA for the CDR3 is TGTGCCAGCAGCCCGACGACTAGCGGGAGAGTTTACGAGCAGTACTTC. It yields the protein CASSPTTSGRVYEQYF.

This chain connects TRBV28 to TRBJ2-7, with 8 positions matching TRBD1. In germline, CDR1 is MDHEN, CDR2 SYDVKM. The CDR3 is made up of 13 amino acids. V lost 10 bases and J lost 7; bases outside the gene matches: 12. The CDR3 sequence is CATLRLQGVEQYF. CDR3 bases: TGTGCCACCTTGCGCTTACAGGGGGTTGAGCAGTACTTC.

This chain uses TRBV10-3 with TRBJ1-2; no definite D call. CDR3 length: 13 amino acids. Deletions cut 3 bases from V and 1 base from J, with 6 bases between. Per germline, CDR1 ENHRY and CDR2 SYGVKD. CDR3 nucleotides: TGTGCCATCAGTGATAACAGTAACTATGGCTACACCTTC. Translation gives CAISDNSNYGYTF.

The chain couples TRBV5-1 to TRBJ2-7; TRBD1 agrees at 10 bases. J gave up 5 bases and V 4 bases, and 15 bases lay outside the gene matches. Germline lookup yields CDR1 SGHRS and CDR2 YFSETQ. This CDR3 is built from 17 residues. The CDR3: CASSPSRDRGLGDEQYF. CDR3 in DNA: TGCGCCAGCAGCCCATCCCGGGACAGGGGCCTAGGGGACGAGCAGTACTTC.

The rearrangement joins TRBV5-8 to TRBJ2-7; 9 positions agree with TRBD1. Germline assignment: CDR1 SGHTS and CDR2 YDEGEE. After removal of 4 bases from V and 1 base from J, the junction contained 9 bases not matched to a gene. This CDR3 spans 16 amino acids. The CDR3 DNA follows: TGTGCCAGCAGCCCCTGGGGGACAGGGCATTCCTACGAGCAGTACTTC. Residues: CASSPWGTGHSYEQYF.

The CDR3 region is CASSLVGKAKNIQYF. The CDR3 DNA sequence: TGTGCCAGCAGCTTGGTGGGTAAAGCCAAAAACATTCAGTACTTC. The V call is TRBV5-8, the J call TRBJ2-4, with unresolved D. The CDR3 has 15 amino acids. Deletions cut 0 bases from V and 0 bases from J, with 7 bases between. Germline values: CDR1 SGHTS, CDR2 YDEGEE.

The gene calls are TRBV18 and TRBJ1-1; D remains ambiguous. Germline loops: CDR1 KGHSH, CDR2 LQKENI. This CDR3 comprises 13 residues. The V end lost 3 bases, the J end lost 8 bases, and 13 bases lay between the germline ends. CDR3 amino acids: CASSPFKLTEAFF. The CDR3 DNA sequence: TGTGCCAGCTCACCCTTTAAACTGACGGAAGCTTTCTTT.

The genes are TRBV24-1 and TRBJ2-1, with 16 bases lining up with TRBD2. The CDR3 contains 19 residues. After removal of 5 bases from V and 6 bases from J, the junction contained 12 bases not matched to a gene. Germline V gives CDR1 KGHDR, CDR2 SFDVKD. The CDR3 region has the DNA TGTGCCACCAGTGGTTTTTCTGGGACTAGCGGGAGGGCCTCCAATGAGCAGTTCTTC. Translated, it gives CATSGFSGTSGRASNEQFF.

The V call is TRBV5-1, the J call TRBJ2-7; 8 bases map to TRBD2. From germline, CDR1 is SGHRS and CDR2 YFSETQ. CDR3 length: 17 residues. V trimming: 6 bases; J trimming: 2 bases; junction bases outside the gene matches: 16. The CDR3 DNA reads as TGCGCCAGCAACTCTGGACGGGGAGCGGGGGTCCCCTACGAGCAGTACTTC. This gives the protein CASNSGRGAGVPYEQYF.

The chain is built from TRBV3-1 (or the pseudogene TRBV3-2) and TRBJ1-2; D unclear. The CDR3 runs 17 residues. In germline, CDR1 is LGHDT, CDR2 YNNKEL (reference sequence). V was clipped by 4 bases and J by 0 bases, with 18 bases between them. The CDR3: CASSPRLPWEANYGYTF. CDR3 nucleotides: TGTGCCAGCAGCCCTAGACTACCCTGGGAGGCTAACTATGGCTACACCTTC.